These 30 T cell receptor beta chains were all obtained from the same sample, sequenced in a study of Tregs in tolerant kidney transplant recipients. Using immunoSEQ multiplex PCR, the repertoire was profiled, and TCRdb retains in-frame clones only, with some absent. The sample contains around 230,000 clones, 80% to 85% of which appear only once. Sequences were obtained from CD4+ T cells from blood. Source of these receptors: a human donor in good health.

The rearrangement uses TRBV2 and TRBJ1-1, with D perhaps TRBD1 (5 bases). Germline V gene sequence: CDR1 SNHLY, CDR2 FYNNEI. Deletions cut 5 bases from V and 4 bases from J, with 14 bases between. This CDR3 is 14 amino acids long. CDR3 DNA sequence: TGTGCCAGCAGTAACCAGGGACCAACCACTGAAGCTTTCTTT. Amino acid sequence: CASSNQGPTTEAFF.

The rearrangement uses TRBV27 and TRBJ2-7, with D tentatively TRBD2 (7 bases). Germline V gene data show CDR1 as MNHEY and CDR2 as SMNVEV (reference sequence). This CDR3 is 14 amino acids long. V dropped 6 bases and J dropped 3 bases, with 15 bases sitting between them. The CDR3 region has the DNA TGTGCCAGCAGGCGGGGGCAGGTTCTCTACGAGCAGTACTTC. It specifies CASRRGQVLYEQYF.

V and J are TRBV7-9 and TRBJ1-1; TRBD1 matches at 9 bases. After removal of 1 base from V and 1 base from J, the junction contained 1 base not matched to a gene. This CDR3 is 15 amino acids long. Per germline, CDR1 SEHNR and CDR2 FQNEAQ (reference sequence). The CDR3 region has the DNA TGTGCCAGCAGCTTAGGGGACAGGGAGAACACTGAAGCTTTCTTT. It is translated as CASSLGDRENTEAFF.

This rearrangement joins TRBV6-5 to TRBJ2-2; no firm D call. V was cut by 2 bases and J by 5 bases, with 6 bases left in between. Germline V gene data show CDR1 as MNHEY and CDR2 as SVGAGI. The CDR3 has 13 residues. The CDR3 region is CASSYEGTGELFF. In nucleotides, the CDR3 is TGTGCCAGCAGTTACGAAGGAACCGGGGAGCTGTTTTTT.

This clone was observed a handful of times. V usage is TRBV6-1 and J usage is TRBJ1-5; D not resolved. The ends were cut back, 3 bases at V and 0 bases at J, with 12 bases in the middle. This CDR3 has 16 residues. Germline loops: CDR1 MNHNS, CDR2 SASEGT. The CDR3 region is CASSDNSWYSNQPQHF. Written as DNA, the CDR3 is TGTGCCAGCAGTGATAACTCCTGGTATAGCAATCAGCCCCAGCATTTT.

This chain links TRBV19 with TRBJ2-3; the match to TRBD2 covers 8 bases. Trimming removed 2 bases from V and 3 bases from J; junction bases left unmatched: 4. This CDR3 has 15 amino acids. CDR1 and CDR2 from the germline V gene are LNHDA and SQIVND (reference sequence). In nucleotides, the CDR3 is TGTGCCAGTAGTATAATACTAGCGGATACAGATACGCAGTATTTT. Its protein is CASSIILADTDTQYF.

The CDR3 DNA sequence: TGTGCCAGCTCACCCCCGGCGCAGGGGGGGTTGTACGAGCAGTACTTC. This gives the protein CASSPPAQGGLYEQYF. V usage is TRBV18 and J usage is TRBJ2-7; D tentatively reads TRBD1 or TRBD2 (7 bases each). Germline assignment: CDR1 KGHSH and CDR2 LQKENI. The CDR3 sequence is 16 residues long. The germline V and J ends were trimmed by 3 bases and 4 bases, with 19 bases remaining between them.

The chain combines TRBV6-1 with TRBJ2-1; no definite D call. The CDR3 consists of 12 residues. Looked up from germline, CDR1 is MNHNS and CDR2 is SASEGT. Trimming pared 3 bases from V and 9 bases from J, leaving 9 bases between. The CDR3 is CASSEVSVEQFF. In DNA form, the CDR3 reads TGTGCCAGCAGTGAGGTGTCGGTTGAGCAGTTCTTC.

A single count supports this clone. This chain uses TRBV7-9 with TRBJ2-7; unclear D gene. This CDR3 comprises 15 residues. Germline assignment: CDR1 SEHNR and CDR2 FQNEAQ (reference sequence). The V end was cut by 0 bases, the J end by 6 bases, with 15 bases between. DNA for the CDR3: TGTGCCAGCAGCTTAGCGCACAGTCCTCAAAGCGAGCAGTACTTC. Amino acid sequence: CASSLAHSPQSEQYF.

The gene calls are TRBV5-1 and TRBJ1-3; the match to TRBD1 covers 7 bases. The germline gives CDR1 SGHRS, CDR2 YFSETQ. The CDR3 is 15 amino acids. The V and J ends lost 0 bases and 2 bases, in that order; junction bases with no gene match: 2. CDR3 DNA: TGCGCCAGCAGCTTGGTGACAGGGACTGGAAACACCATATATTTT. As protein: CASSLVTGTGNTIYF.

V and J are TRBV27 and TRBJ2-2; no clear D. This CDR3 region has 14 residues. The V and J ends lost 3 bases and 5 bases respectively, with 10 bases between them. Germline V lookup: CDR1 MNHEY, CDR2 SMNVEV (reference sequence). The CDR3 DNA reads TGTGCCAGCAGTTTTCGACCGTGGACCGGGGAGCTGTTTTTT. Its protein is CASSFRPWTGELFF.

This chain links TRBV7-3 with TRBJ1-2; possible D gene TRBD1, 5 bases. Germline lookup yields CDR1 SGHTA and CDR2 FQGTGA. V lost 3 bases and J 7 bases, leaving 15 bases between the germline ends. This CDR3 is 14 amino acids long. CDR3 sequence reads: CASSFGGRVGGYTF. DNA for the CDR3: TGTGCCAGCAGCTTTGGTGGCAGGGTTGGTGGCTACACCTTC.

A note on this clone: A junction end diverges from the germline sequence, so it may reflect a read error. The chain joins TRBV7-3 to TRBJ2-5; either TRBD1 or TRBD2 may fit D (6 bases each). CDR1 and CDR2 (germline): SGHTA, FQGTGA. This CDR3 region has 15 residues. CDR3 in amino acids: CASSLQGGMQGTQYF. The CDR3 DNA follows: TGTGCCAGCAGCTTACAAGGGGGGATGCAAGGGACCCAGTACTTC.

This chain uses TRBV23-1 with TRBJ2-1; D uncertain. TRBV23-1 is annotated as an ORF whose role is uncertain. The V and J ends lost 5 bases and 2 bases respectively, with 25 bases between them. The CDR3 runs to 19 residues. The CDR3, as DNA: TGCGCCAGCAGTTCGGAAGCTGGCCTCGGTAAGAGTGCCTACAATGAGCAGTTCTTC. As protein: CASSSEAGLGKSAYNEQFF.

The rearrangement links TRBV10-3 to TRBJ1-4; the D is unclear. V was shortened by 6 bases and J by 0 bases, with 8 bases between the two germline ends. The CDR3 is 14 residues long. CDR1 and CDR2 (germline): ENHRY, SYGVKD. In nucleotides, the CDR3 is TGTGCCATCAGGTCAAAGGCAACTAATGAAAAACTGTTTTTT. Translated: CAIRSKATNEKLFF.

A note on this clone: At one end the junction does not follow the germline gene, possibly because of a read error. The CDR3 nucleotides are TGCGCCAGCAGTGAAGTTGGACAGTTGATCTTC. Translated: CASSEVGQLIF. The chain employs TRBV10-1 and TRBJ1-2, with a tentative D call TRBD1 (6 bases). The length of the CDR3 is 11 residues. Looked up from germline, CDR1 is WNHNN and CDR2 is SYGVQD (reference sequence).

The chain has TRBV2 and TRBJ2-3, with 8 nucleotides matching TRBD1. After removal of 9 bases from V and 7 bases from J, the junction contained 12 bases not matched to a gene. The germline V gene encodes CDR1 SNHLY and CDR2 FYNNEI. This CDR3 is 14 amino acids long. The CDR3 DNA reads TGTGCCAGTGCTTGGGGAACAGGGGGATATACGCAGTATTTT. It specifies CASAWGTGGYTQYF.

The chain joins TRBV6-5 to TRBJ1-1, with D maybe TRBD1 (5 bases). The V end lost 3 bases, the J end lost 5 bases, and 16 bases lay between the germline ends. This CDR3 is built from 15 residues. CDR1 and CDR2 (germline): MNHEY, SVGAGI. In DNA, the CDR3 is TGTGCCAGCAGTTATTGGGGCAGGGTGGGGACTGAAGCTTTCTTT. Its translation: CASSYWGRVGTEAFF.

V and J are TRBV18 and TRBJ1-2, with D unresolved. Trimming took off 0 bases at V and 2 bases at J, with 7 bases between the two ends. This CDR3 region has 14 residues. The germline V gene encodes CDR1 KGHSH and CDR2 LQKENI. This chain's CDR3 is CASSPPGLNYGYTF. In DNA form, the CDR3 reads TGTGCCAGCTCACCACCGGGGTTAAACTATGGCTACACCTTC.

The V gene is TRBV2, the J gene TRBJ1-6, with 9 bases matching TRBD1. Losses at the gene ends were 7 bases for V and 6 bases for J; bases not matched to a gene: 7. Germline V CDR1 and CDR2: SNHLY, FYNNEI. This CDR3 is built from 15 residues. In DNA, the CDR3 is TGTGCCAGCACCATAGAGGGACAGGGTAATTCACCCCTCCACTTT. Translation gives CASTIEGQGNSPLHF.

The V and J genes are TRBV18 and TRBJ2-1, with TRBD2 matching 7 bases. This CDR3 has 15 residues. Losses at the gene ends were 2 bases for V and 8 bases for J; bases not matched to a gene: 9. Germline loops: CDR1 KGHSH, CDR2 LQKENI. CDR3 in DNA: TGTGCCAGCTCACCAGGCGGGAGTCGTTCAGATGAGCAGTTCTTC. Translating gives CASSPGGSRSDEQFF.

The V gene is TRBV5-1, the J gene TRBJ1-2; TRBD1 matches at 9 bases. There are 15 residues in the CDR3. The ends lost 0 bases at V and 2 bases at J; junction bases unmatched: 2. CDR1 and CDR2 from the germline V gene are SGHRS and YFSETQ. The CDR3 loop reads CASSLGDRENYGYTF. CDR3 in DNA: TGCGCCAGCAGCTTGGGGGACAGGGAGAACTATGGCTACACCTTC.

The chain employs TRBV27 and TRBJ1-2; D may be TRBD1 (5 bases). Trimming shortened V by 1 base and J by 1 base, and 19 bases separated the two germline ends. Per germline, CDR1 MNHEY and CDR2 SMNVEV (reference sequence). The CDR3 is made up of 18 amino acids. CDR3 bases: TGTGCCAGCAGTTTATTCCCCCCGCCGCGGGGCTATAACTATGGCTACACCTTC. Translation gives CASSLFPPPRGYNYGYTF.

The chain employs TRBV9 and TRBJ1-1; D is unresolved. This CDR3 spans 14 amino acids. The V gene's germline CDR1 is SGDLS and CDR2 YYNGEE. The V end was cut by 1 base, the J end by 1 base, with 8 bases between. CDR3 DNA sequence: TGTGCCAGCAGCGTAACGGGCCAGAACACTGAAGCTTTCTTT. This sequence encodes CASSVTGQNTEAFF.

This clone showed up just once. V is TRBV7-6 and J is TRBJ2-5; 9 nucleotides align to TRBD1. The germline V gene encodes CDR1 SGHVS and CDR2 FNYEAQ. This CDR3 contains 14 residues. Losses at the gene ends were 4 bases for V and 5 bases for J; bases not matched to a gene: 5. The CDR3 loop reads CASSSGQGQETQYF. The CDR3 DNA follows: TGTGCCAGCAGCTCCGGACAGGGGCAGGAGACCCAGTACTTC.

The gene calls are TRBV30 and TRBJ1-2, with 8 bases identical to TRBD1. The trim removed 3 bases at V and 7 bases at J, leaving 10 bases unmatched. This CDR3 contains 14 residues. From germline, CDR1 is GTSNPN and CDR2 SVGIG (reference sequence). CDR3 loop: CAWRPGGAPSGYTF. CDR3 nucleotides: TGTGCCTGGAGGCCAGGGGGCGCCCCGTCTGGCTACACCTTC.

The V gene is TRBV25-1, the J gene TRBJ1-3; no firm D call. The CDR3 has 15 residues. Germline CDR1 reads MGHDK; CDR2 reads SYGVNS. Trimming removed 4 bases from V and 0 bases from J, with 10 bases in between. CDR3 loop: CASSAPASSGNTIYF. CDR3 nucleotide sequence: TGTGCCAGCAGTGCCCCAGCCAGCTCTGGAAACACCATATATTTT.

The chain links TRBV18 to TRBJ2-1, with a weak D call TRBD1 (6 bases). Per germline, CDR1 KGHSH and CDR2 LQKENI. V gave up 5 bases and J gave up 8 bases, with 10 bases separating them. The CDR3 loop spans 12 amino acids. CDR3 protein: CASSFPGDEQFF. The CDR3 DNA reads TGTGCCAGCTCATTTCCAGGGGATGAGCAGTTCTTC.

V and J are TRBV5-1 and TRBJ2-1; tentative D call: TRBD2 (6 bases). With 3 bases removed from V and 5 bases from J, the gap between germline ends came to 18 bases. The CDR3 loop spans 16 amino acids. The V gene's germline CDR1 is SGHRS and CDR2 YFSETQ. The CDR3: CASSSPRTSRHNEQFF. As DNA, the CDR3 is TGCGCCAGCAGCTCCCCCCGTACTAGCAGACACAATGAGCAGTTCTTC.

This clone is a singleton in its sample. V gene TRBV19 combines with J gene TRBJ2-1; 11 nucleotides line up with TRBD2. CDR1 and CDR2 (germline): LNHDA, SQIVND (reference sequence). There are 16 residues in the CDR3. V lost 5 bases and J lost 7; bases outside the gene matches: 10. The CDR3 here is CASSAPGLAAKNEQFF. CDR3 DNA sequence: TGTGCCAGTAGTGCGCCGGGACTAGCGGCTAAAAATGAGCAGTTCTTC.